The T cell receptor (beta chain) under discussion was sequenced for a study of T cell responses to AZD1222 COVID-19 vaccine. The study, taken as a whole, reports: Vaccine-associated CD4 TCRs spanned spike, dominant at 160-218 and 743-854. Close to half of all spike-specific TCRs reportedly target regions of the variants that are unmutated. The donor cohort was predominantly white British with a female majority, and clonal diversity may have been underestimated.

Measured with immunoSEQ multiplex PCR; TCRdb has only the in-frame clones, and not every one. Altogether 200,000 or so clones are present, 87% being singletons, with the ten largest covering about 2.5%. V shed 3 bases and J 1 base; nucleotides not matched to a gene: 11. The length of the CDR3 is 16 residues. Germline-derived CDR1 and CDR2 are DFQATT and SNEGSKA (reference sequence). As concerns this clone: Its antigen remains unknown.

The sample here was peripheral blood, taken on day 0 of MenACWY control vaccination. The rearrangement joins TRBV20-1 to TRBJ1-2; 7 nucleotides align to TRBD1. This TCR came from an adult in good health. The CDR3 is CSASVPDRNLNYGYTF. CDR3 in DNA: TGCAGTGCTAGTGTCCCGGACAGGAACCTTAACTATGGCTACACCTTC.